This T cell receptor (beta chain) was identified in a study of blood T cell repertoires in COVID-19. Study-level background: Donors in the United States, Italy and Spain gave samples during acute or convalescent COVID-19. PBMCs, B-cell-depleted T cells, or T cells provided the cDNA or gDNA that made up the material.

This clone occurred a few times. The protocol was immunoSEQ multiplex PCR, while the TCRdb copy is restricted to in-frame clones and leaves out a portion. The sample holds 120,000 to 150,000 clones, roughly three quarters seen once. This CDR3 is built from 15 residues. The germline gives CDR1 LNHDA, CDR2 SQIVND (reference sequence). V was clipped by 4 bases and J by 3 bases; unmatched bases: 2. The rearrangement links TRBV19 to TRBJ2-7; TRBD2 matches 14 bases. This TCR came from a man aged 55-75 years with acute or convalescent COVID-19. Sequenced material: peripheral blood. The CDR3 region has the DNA TGTGCCAGTAGTAGGGGACTAGCGGGAGACTACGAGCAGTACTTC. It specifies CASSRGLAGDYEQYF.